One sample yielded the 11 T cell receptor beta chains listed below, sequenced in a study of cytomegalovirus exposure and HLA in healthy donors. PCR primers comprised 60 Vbeta and 13 Jbeta primers. The method was immunoSEQ multiplex PCR; TCRdb's version includes in-frame clones alone and lacks a portion of them. Found here are under 200,000 clones, roughly 73% of them singletons; the top ten hold over 4.5%. Input material: PBMCs. The receptors derive from a male donor in good health and CMV-seronegative.

V and J are TRBV11-3 and TRBJ2-1; D possibly corresponds to TRBD1 (6 bases). Germline V lookup: CDR1 SGHNT, CDR2 YENEEA. The CDR3 consists of 13 residues. Trimming took 6 bases from V and 8 from J, leaving 14 bases between them. Here the CDR3 DNA reads TGTGCCAGCAGACCTCCGGCAGGGGATGAGCAGTTCTTC. This sequence encodes CASRPPAGDEQFF. The whole variable domain, filled in from reference TRBV11-3 and TRBJ2-1, reads EAGVVQSPRYKIIEKKQPVAFWCNPISGHNTLYWYLQNLGQGPELLIRYENEEAVDDSQLPKDRFSAERLKGVDSTLKIQPAELGDSAVYLCASRPPAGDEQFFGPGTRLTVL.

The CDR3 DNA follows: TGTGCCACCAGCAGAGATGCGAAGGGAGACACTGAAGCTTTCTTT. Translated, it gives CATSRDAKGDTEAFF. This chain connects TRBV15 to TRBJ1-1, with D unresolved. V was clipped by 0 bases and J by 3 bases, with 11 bases between them. Germline V gene lookup returns CDR1 LNHNV and CDR2 YYDKDF (reference sequence). The length of the CDR3 is 15 residues.

V usage is TRBV4-1 and J usage is TRBJ2-1; 12 nucleotides line up with TRBD2. J was trimmed by 5 bases and V by 4 bases; bases with no gene match: 6. Germline V gene data show CDR1 as MGHRA and CDR2 as YSYEKL. The CDR3 is made up of 16 amino acids. This CDR3 is CASSPYRLAGDNEQFF. In DNA, the CDR3 is TGCGCCAGCAGCCCCTATCGACTAGCGGGAGACAATGAGCAGTTCTTC.

The J gene is TRBJ2-7, the V gene TRBV7-8; D unclear. The CDR3 spans 13 residues. V lost 0 bases, J lost 5 bases, and 8 bases lay in between. Germline loops: CDR1 SGHVS, CDR2 FQNEAQ. CDR3 nucleotide sequence: TGTGCCAGCAGCTTAGCGCCGCCAGACGAGCAGTACTTC. Amino acid sequence: CASSLAPPDEQYF.

CDR3 DNA sequence: TGTGCCAACACCTTCACCAGGGGGGATACAGGGGATCAGCCCCAGCATTTT. It codes for CANTFTRGDTGDQPQHF. J is TRBJ1-5 and V is TRBV18; 7 nucleotides align to TRBD1. Germline V gives CDR1 KGHSH, CDR2 LQKENI. The CDR3 contains 17 residues. J was trimmed by 5 bases and V by 10 bases; bases with no gene match: 20.

This chain links TRBV2 with TRBJ2-7; D gene uncertain. The CDR3 consists of 14 residues. Between the trimmed V and J ends, which lost 0 bases and 3 bases, there was a span of 9 bases. Germline lookup yields CDR1 SNHLY and CDR2 FYNNEI. Here the CDR3 reads CASSEALLVYEQYF. The CDR3 DNA reads TGTGCCAGCAGTGAAGCGCTGCTAGTCTACGAGCAGTACTTC. The complete variable domain, with remaining parts taken from reference TRBV2 and TRBJ2-7, reads EPEVTQTPSHQVTQMGQEVILRCVPISNHLYFYWYRQILGQKVEFLVSFYNNEISEKSEIFDDQFSVERPDGSNFTLKIRSTKLEDSAMYFCASSEALLVYEQYFGPGTRLTVT.

The chain has TRBV27 and TRBJ2-3; 10 nucleotides match TRBD2. The CDR3 is 15 residues long. The V and J ends lost 4 bases and 2 bases, in that order; junction bases with no gene match: 3. CDR1 is MNHEY, CDR2 SMNVEV, per germline (reference sequence). As DNA, the CDR3 is TGTGCCAGCAGTTCCACTAGCGGGATCACAGATACGCAGTATTTT. Its translation is CASSSTSGITDTQYF.

V and J are TRBV2 and TRBJ2-2; TRBD1 aligns across 7 bases. Germline CDR1 and CDR2: SNHLY and FYNNEI. Losses at the gene ends were 7 bases for V and 1 base for J; bases not matched to a gene: 9. CDR3 length: 16 amino acids. The CDR3 loop is CASTPGQVRNTGELFF. As DNA, the CDR3 is TGTGCCAGCACCCCTGGACAGGTCCGGAACACCGGGGAGCTGTTTTTT.

This clone has only one observation. The chain employs TRBV4-3 and TRBJ2-1; 7 positions agree with TRBD1. Germline lookup yields CDR1 LGHNA and CDR2 YSLEER. The CDR3 totals 15 residues. V shed 2 bases and J 7 bases; nucleotides not matched to a gene: 8. In nucleotides, the CDR3 is TGCGCCAGCAGCCAAAACCGGGACAGTAAAAATGAGCAGTTCTTC. Protein sequence: CASSQNRDSKNEQFF.

The J gene is TRBJ2-7, the V gene TRBV18, with D maybe TRBD2 (5 bases). V shed 3 bases and J shed 4 bases, with 13 bases lying between them. The CDR3 spans 14 residues. Germline lookup yields CDR1 KGHSH and CDR2 LQKENI. In DNA, the CDR3 is TGTGCCAGCTCACCGAAAGTTCCGGGGTACGAGCAGTACTTC. It encodes CASSPKVPGYEQYF.

The chain couples TRBV19 to TRBJ1-2; 8 bases fit TRBD1. From germline, CDR1 is LNHDA and CDR2 SQIVND (reference sequence). The CDR3 runs 13 residues. V lost 6 bases and J lost 6; bases outside the gene matches: 6. The CDR3 DNA is TGTGCCAGTAGCCTCAGGGGGCGGAATGGCTACACCTTC. It yields the protein CASSLRGRNGYTF.